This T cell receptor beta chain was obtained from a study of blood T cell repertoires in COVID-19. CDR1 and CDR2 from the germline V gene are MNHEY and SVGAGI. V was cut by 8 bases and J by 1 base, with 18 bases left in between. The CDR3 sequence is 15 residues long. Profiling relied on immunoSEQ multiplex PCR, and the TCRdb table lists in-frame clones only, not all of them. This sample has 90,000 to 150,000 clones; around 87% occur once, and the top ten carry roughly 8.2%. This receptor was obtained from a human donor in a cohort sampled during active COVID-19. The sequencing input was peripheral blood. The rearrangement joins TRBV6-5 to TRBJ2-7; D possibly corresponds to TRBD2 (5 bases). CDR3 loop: CASGSRDAGSYEQYF. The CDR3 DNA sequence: TGTGCCAGCGGGTCCCGGGATGCAGGTTCCTACGAGCAGTACTTC.